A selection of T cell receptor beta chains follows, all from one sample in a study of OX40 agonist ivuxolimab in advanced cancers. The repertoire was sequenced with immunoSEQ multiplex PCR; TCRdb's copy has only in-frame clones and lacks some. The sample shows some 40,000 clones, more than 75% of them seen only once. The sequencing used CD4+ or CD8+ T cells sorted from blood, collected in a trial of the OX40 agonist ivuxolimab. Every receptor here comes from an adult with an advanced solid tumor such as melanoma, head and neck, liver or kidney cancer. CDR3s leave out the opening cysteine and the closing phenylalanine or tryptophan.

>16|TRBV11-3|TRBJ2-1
ASSFPDLAALPYNEQF
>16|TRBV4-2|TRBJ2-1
ASSQDRKIEGLFYEQF
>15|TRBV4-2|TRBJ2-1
ASSQPSGTSNPDEQF
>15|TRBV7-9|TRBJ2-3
ASSSGPPTFYTDTQY
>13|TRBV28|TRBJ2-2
ASSPTGGHTGELF
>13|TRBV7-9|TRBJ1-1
ASSFLEGAFTEAF
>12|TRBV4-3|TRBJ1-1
ASSLGTDGTEAF
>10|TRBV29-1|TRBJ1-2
SGKDSSGGYT
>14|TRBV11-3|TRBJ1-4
ASSLGLGSSNEKLF
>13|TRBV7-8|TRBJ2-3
ASSLRTSGGVAQY
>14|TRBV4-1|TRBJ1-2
ASSQAPGQGLYGYT
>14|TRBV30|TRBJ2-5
AWSDGQSVIQETQY
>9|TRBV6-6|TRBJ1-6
ASTSSSPLH
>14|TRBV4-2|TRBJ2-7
ASSQEAGGGFYEQY
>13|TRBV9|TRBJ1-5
ASSVDPTGNQPQH
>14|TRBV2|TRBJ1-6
ASTTLAVRNNSPLH
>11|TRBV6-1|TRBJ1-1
ASGVFQGTEAF
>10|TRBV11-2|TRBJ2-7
ASSSEGIEQY
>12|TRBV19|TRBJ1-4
ASLDRGRTEKLF
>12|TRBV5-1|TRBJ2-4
ASSSQGARDIQY
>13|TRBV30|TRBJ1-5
AWTAGTGMSQPQH
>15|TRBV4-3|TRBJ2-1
ASSQDAVAGGYNEQF
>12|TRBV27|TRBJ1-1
ASSSWGRNTEAF